The 21 T cell receptor beta chains listed next were all sequenced from one sample in a study of OX40 agonist ivuxolimab in advanced cancers. The method was immunoSEQ multiplex PCR; TCRdb's version includes in-frame clones alone and lacks a portion of them. The data contain around 60,000 clones, around 93% of them singletons. The input for sequencing was CD4+ or CD8+ T cells sorted from blood, taken in a trial of the OX40 agonist ivuxolimab. The receptors here all came from an adult with an advanced solid tumor such as melanoma, head and neck, liver or kidney cancer.

The J gene is TRBJ2-1, the V gene TRBV2; 14 nucleotides agree with TRBD2. V gave up 4 bases and J gave up 7 bases; unmatched junction bases: 6. There are 16 residues in the CDR3. Per the germline V gene, CDR1 is SNHLY and CDR2 is FYNNEI. CDR3 nucleotide sequence: TGTGCCAGCAGTGGACTAGCGGGAGGGCGGGGGAATGAGCAGTTCTTC. This translates into CASSGLAGGRGNEQFF.

The chain carries TRBV4-2 and TRBJ2-3; D unclear. The CDR3 is 11 amino acids. Germline V gene lookup returns CDR1 LGHNA and CDR2 YNFKEQ. Trimming stripped 6 bases from V and 4 bases from J, with 5 bases between. The CDR3 region has the DNA TGTGCCAGCAGGGTTGCAGATACGCAGTATTTT. Amino acids: CASRVADTQYF.

This chain joins TRBV7-9 and TRBJ2-5; D unresolved. This CDR3 has 13 amino acids. Trimming cost V 1 base and J 2 bases, with 5 bases left between them. CDR1 and CDR2 (germline): SEHNR, FQNEAQ (reference sequence). The CDR3 DNA reads TGTGCCAGCAGCTTAGGGTCACAAGAGACCCAGTACTTC. Translation gives CASSLGSQETQYF.

The J gene is TRBJ2-2, the V gene TRBV7-9; D may be TRBD1 (6 bases). CDR1 is SEHNR, CDR2 FQNEAQ, per germline (reference sequence). The V gene lost 5 bases and the J gene lost 4 bases, with 17 bases spanning the gap. This CDR3 spans 16 amino acids. CDR3 protein: CASSGETGFPTGELFF. CDR3 coding DNA: TGTGCCAGCAGCGGGGAAACAGGGTTTCCCACCGGGGAGCTGTTTTTT.

The V gene is TRBV6-6, the J gene TRBJ2-7; 7 bases agree with TRBD2. This CDR3 is built from 14 residues. V gave up 2 bases and J gave up 3 bases; unmatched junction bases: 4. The V gene's germline CDR1 is MNHNY and CDR2 SVGAGI (reference sequence). CDR3 sequence (DNA): TGTGCCAGCAGTTACCTAGCGGCCAGCTACGAGCAGTACTTC. Translating gives CASSYLAASYEQYF.

This chain uses TRBV9 with TRBJ2-1; the match to TRBD1 covers 10 bases. CDR1 SGDLS and CDR2 YYNGEE come from the germline V gene. The CDR3 runs to 15 residues. The ends lost 2 bases at V and 4 bases at J; junction bases unmatched: 3. The CDR3 loop reads CASSVGTGAYNEQFF. As DNA, the CDR3 is TGTGCCAGCAGCGTCGGGACAGGGGCTTACAATGAGCAGTTCTTC.

The chain joins TRBV28 to TRBJ2-2; 7 nucleotides align to TRBD2. The germline V gene encodes CDR1 MDHEN and CDR2 SYDVKM. Germline trimming cut 4 bases from V and 1 base from J; bases unmatched to any gene: 3. The CDR3 length is 15 residues. The CDR3 sequence: CASSWTRLNTGELFF. CDR3 coding DNA: TGTGCCAGCAGTTGGACTAGACTGAACACCGGGGAGCTGTTTTTT.

This clone has only one observation. DNA for the CDR3: TGTGCCAGCAGTTTGTCCCGGACAGGCCTACCTTACTATGGCTACACCTTC. This gives the protein CASSLSRTGLPYYGYTF. The V call is TRBV28, the J call TRBJ1-2; 7 bases line up with TRBD1. This CDR3 has 17 residues. The V gene end was trimmed by 3 bases and the J gene end by 3 bases; junction bases not matched to a gene: 13. Germline values: CDR1 MDHEN, CDR2 SYDVKM.

J is TRBJ1-5 and V is TRBV28, with D perhaps TRBD1 (5 bases). Germline V gene data show CDR1 as MDHEN and CDR2 as SYDVKM. The V gene lost 7 bases and the J gene lost 0 bases, with 10 bases spanning the gap. There are 14 residues in the CDR3. The CDR3 DNA is TGTGCCAGCAATCCTGACAGTAGCAATCAGCCCCAGCATTTT. Amino acids: CASNPDSSNQPQHF.

The chain has TRBV27 and TRBJ1-5; a possible D gene is TRBD1 (5 bases). CDR1 is MNHEY and CDR2 is SMNVEV in the germline V gene (reference sequence). CDR3 length: 15 residues. Trimming pared 1 base from V and 3 bases from J, leaving 10 bases between. This chain's CDR3 is CASSLFSGPNQPQHF. CDR3 nucleotide sequence: TGTGCCAGCAGTTTATTCTCGGGGCCCAATCAGCCCCAGCATTTT.

The chain employs TRBV25-1 and TRBJ2-7; tentative D call: TRBD1 (6 bases). The germline CDR1 and CDR2 sequences are MGHDK and SYGVNS. The CDR3 runs 12 residues. Trimming left V 6 bases short and J 0 bases short, with 6 bases between. DNA for the CDR3: TGTGCCAGCAGGGACAGCTCCTACGAGCAGTACTTC. It specifies CASRDSSYEQYF.

The chain couples TRBV5-5 to TRBJ2-7; D ambiguous. Germline V lookup: CDR1 SGHKS, CDR2 YYEKEE (reference sequence). Deletions cut 0 bases from V and 0 bases from J, with 7 bases between. CDR3 length equals 14 residues. CDR3: CASSLGAGSYEQYF. Written as DNA, the CDR3 is TGTGCCAGCAGCTTGGGTGCAGGCTCCTACGAGCAGTACTTC.

The chain joins TRBV6-1 to TRBJ2-1; D may match TRBD1 or TRBD2 (5 bases each). V dropped 0 bases and J dropped 2 bases, with 14 bases sitting between them. The germline gives CDR1 MNHNS, CDR2 SASEGT. There are 17 residues in the CDR3. CDR3 sequence reads: CASSEALRGPPYNEQFF. As DNA, the CDR3 is TGTGCCAGCAGTGAAGCGCTTCGGGGCCCCCCCTACAATGAGCAGTTCTTC.

The J gene is TRBJ2-7, the V gene TRBV5-5; 9 bases are a match to TRBD1. The CDR3 has 15 amino acids. Per germline, CDR1 SGHKS and CDR2 YYEKEE (reference sequence). V shed 4 bases, J shed 6 bases, and the junction held 11 bases outside the gene matches. In nucleotides, the CDR3 is TGTGCCAGCAGCCGGGGCCGGACAGGGGCCCTCGAGCAGTACTTC. It encodes CASSRGRTGALEQYF.

This chain uses TRBV27 with TRBJ1-1; D gene ambiguous. CDR3 size: 11 residues. Trimming stripped 8 bases from V and 8 bases from J, with 12 bases between. Germline CDR1 MNHEY, CDR2 SMNVEV (reference sequence). CDR3 in amino acids: CASARAGEAFF. The CDR3 DNA sequence: TGTGCCAGCGCCCGGGCAGGCGAAGCTTTCTTT.

The chain recombines TRBV27 with TRBJ2-4; 10 bases match TRBD2. Germline V gene lookup returns CDR1 MNHEY and CDR2 SMNVEV (reference sequence). The CDR3 sequence is 15 residues long. V lost 5 bases to trimming and J lost 8 bases; unmatched junction nucleotides: 9. The DNA for the CDR3 is TGTGCCAGCAGTCCTTTAGCGGGAGGACGGGACATTCAGTACTTC. Translating gives CASSPLAGGRDIQYF.

J is TRBJ2-3 and V is TRBV19; 8 positions match TRBD2. The V segment lost 9 bases and the J segment 0 bases; nucleotides outside the gene matches: 8. The germline V gene encodes CDR1 LNHDA and CDR2 SQIVND (reference sequence). This CDR3 spans 15 amino acids. CDR3 DNA: TGTGCCAGCAGAACACTAGCGGAGAGCACAGATACGCAGTATTTT. It yields the protein CASRTLAESTDTQYF. The full variable domain, its missing parts supplied by reference TRBV19 and TRBJ2-3, is DGGITQSPKYLFRKEGQNVTLSCEQNLNHDAMYWYRQDPGQGLRLIYYSQIVNDFQKGDIAEGYSVSREKKESFPLTVTSAQKNPTAFYLCASRTLAESTDTQYFGPGTRLTVL.

This chain connects TRBV2 to TRBJ2-7; no clear D. The ends were cut back, 1 base at V and 1 base at J, with 11 bases in the middle. This CDR3 has 15 amino acids. Germline assignment: CDR1 SNHLY and CDR2 FYNNEI. The CDR3 DNA sequence: TGTGCCAGCAGTGAAGGGTTCCACCCATCCTACGAGCAGTACTTC. It yields the protein CASSEGFHPSYEQYF.

By sample share, this clone is medium-sized. The CDR3: CASRRTLAQVGYTF. In DNA, the CDR3 is TGTGCCAGCAGGAGGACCCTCGCACAAGTTGGCTACACCTTC. V gene TRBV7-9 combines with J gene TRBJ1-2, with D unclear. Germline loops: CDR1 SEHNR, CDR2 FQNEAQ (reference sequence). V was pared by 6 bases and J by 7 bases, with 18 bases between. The CDR3 covers 14 residues.

The gene calls are TRBV4-2 and TRBJ2-1, with D tentatively TRBD2 (6 bases). The CDR3 length is 18 residues. In germline, CDR1 is LGHNA, CDR2 YNFKEQ. Trimming took 0 bases from V and 0 from J, leaving 15 bases between them. CDR3 residues: CASSQDFGGSNSYNEQFF. CDR3 bases: TGTGCCAGCAGCCAAGATTTCGGGGGTAGCAACTCCTACAATGAGCAGTTCTTC.

V usage is TRBV9 and J usage is TRBJ2-1; weak D call: TRBD2 (6 bases). Germline lookup yields CDR1 SGDLS and CDR2 YYNGEE. This CDR3 is built from 12 residues. Deletions cut 2 bases from V and 9 bases from J, with 9 bases between. The CDR3 DNA follows: TGTGCCAGCAGCGTGGAGGGTGTTGAGCAGTTCTTC. Translating gives CASSVEGVEQFF.